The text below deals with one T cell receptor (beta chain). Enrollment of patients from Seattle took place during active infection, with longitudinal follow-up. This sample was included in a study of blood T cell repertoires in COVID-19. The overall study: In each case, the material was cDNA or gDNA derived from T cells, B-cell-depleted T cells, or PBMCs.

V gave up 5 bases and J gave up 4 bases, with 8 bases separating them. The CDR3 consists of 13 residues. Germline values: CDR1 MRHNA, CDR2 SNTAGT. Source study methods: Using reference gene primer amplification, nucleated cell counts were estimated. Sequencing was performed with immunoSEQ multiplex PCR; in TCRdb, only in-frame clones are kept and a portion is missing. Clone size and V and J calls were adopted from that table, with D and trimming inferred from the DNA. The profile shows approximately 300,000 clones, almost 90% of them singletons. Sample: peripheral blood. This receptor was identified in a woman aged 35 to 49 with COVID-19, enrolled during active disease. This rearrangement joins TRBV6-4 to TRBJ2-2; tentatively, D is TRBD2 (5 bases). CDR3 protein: CASSLEGTGELFF. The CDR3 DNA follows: TGTGCCAGCAGTCTCGAGGGCACCGGGGAGCTGTTTTTT.